Following are 31 T cell receptor beta chains from one sample sequenced in a study of cytomegalovirus exposure and HLA in healthy donors. Sequenced by immunoSEQ multiplex PCR; TCRdb stores in-frame clones only, minus some. This sample carries around 200,000 clones, about 86% of them seen once, and the ten largest clones take around 2.8%. Material: PBMCs. The receptors stem from a woman aged 18-35 years in good health and CMV-seropositive.

The chain has TRBV15 and TRBJ1-1; D gene ambiguous. V was trimmed by 0 bases and J by 1 base, leaving 3 bases between them. Germline-derived CDR1 and CDR2 are LNHNV and YYDKDF (reference sequence). The CDR3 consists of 13 residues. This chain's CDR3 is CATSRDRNTEAFF. The DNA of the CDR3 is TGTGCCACCAGCAGAGACCGGAACACTGAAGCTTTCTTT.

V and J are TRBV4-2 and TRBJ2-5; the match to TRBD2 covers 8 bases. J was trimmed by 1 base and V by 4 bases; bases with no gene match: 11. CDR3 length: 17 amino acids. Germline loops: CDR1 LGHNA, CDR2 YNFKEQ. CDR3 amino acids: CASSPGDSGAPQETQYF. The CDR3 region has the DNA TGTGCCAGCAGCCCCGGGGATAGCGGGGCCCCCCAAGAGACCCAGTACTTC.

This clone has a count of ten or more. The chain combines TRBV14 with TRBJ2-7; 7 nucleotides align to TRBD1. J gave up 2 bases and V 5 bases, and 6 bases lay outside the gene matches. Per the germline V gene, CDR1 is SGHDN and CDR2 is FVKESK. This CDR3 comprises 14 residues. CDR3 amino acids: CASSAPGTAYEQYF. The CDR3 region has the DNA TGTGCCAGCAGCGCTCCCGGGACAGCCTACGAGCAGTACTTC.

The CDR3 loop reads CASKRAGFTTNEKLFF. The DNA of the CDR3 is TGTGCCAGTAAGCGGGCAGGCTTTACAACTAATGAAAAACTGTTTTTT. The rearrangement links TRBV19 to TRBJ1-4; no firm D call. CDR1 is LNHDA and CDR2 is SQIVND in the germline V gene (reference sequence). V was cut by 7 bases and J by 0 bases, with 15 bases left in between. The CDR3 sequence is 16 residues long.

The chain has TRBV7-8 and TRBJ1-3, with D hard to call. Germline values: CDR1 SGHVS, CDR2 FQNEAQ. V was pared by 1 base and J by 0 bases, with 7 bases between. This CDR3 region has 15 residues. Here the CDR3 DNA reads TGTGCCAGCAGCTTAGTAGGGAGCTCTGGAAACACCATATATTTT. As protein: CASSLVGSSGNTIYF.

Worth noting for this clone: A far larger clone lies a single base away; this is likely a read error. The CDR3 coding sequence is TGTGCCAGCAGTGAAGTAGCGGGGGCCTACAATGAGCAGTTCTTC. Its translation: CASSEVAGAYNEQFF. J is TRBJ2-1 and V is TRBV2; 9 bases are a match to TRBD2. Germline loops: CDR1 SNHLY, CDR2 FYNNEI. This CDR3 is 15 amino acids long. After removal of 1 base from V and 2 bases from J, the junction contained 0 bases not matched to a gene.

The V and J genes are TRBV6-1 and TRBJ2-2; D remains unclear. There are 13 residues in the CDR3. Germline V lookup: CDR1 MNHNS, CDR2 SASEGT. The germline V and J ends were trimmed by 10 bases and 1 base, with 10 bases remaining between them. The CDR3 loop reads CATHSRNTGELFF. CDR3 coding DNA: TGTGCCACCCATAGTCGGAACACCGGGGAGCTGTTTTTT.

The V and J genes are TRBV19 and TRBJ1-2; D unresolved. Trimming shortened V by 10 bases and J by 5 bases, and 20 bases separated the two germline ends. The CDR3 is made up of 14 amino acids. Per the germline V gene, CDR1 is LNHDA and CDR2 is SQIVND (reference sequence). The CDR3 region is CANGYTKVQYGYTF. The CDR3 DNA reads TGTGCCAACGGATATACGAAGGTACAGTATGGCTACACCTTC.

This sequence joins TRBV4-1 and TRBJ2-7; D is uncertain. The CDR3 runs to 13 residues. V shed 1 base and J shed 2 bases, with 6 bases lying between them. Germline V lookup: CDR1 MGHRA, CDR2 YSYEKL. The DNA for the CDR3 is TGCGCCAGCAGCCAAGTGTCAACCTACGAGCAGTACTTC. This sequence encodes CASSQVSTYEQYF.

This chain uses TRBV5-1 with TRBJ1-5; 11 bases agree with TRBD1. CDR3 length: 13 residues. J lost 11 bases, V lost 7 bases, and 8 bases had no gene match. The germline V gene encodes CDR1 SGHRS and CDR2 YFSETQ. This CDR3 is CASRRDRGYSQHF. The CDR3, as DNA: TGCGCCAGCCGACGGGACAGGGGGTATTCCCAGCATTTT.

The chain joins TRBV6-1 to TRBJ2-2; D uncertain. Germline CDR1 is MNHNS and CDR2 is SASEGT. CDR3 size: 14 residues. V was pared by 8 bases and J by 5 bases, with 15 bases between. CDR3 sequence: CASFTPGRTGELFF. The CDR3 DNA reads TGTGCCAGCTTTACACCGGGTAGGACCGGGGAGCTGTTTTTT.

This CDR3 reads CASNEGGGALFF. Here the CDR3 DNA reads TGTGCCAGCAACGAAGGCGGGGGCGCGCTGTTTTTT. J is TRBJ1-4 and V is TRBV2, with D possibly matching TRBD1 (6 bases). From germline, CDR1 is SNHLY and CDR2 FYNNEI. The V end lost 7 bases, the J end lost 14 bases, and 17 bases lay between the germline ends. There are 12 residues in the CDR3.

This clone was detected a few times. The rearrangement joins TRBV7-8 to TRBJ2-3; D gene ambiguous. The V end lost 2 bases, the J end lost 3 bases, and 15 bases lay between the germline ends. The CDR3 covers 16 residues. Germline CDR1 and CDR2: SGHVS and FQNEAQ. The CDR3 spells CASSLNGLVKTDTQYF. CDR3 nucleotides: TGTGCCAGCAGCTTAAATGGCCTAGTCAAAACAGATACGCAGTATTTT.

This clone ranks as medium-sized. V and J are TRBV10-3 and TRBJ1-2; D remains ambiguous. Per the germline V gene, CDR1 is ENHRY and CDR2 is SYGVKD. V was trimmed by 10 bases and J by 4 bases, leaving 13 bases between them. This CDR3 has 12 residues. This CDR3 is CATHPGGYGYTF. The CDR3 DNA sequence: TGTGCCACCCATCCCGGCGGCTATGGCTACACCTTC.

The chain has TRBV2 and TRBJ2-7; D is ambiguous. Germline assignment: CDR1 SNHLY and CDR2 FYNNEI. The V end was cut by 6 bases, the J end by 0 bases, with 15 bases between. The CDR3 length is 15 residues. The DNA of the CDR3 is TGTGCCAGCAGGTTACAAGCGTCTAGCTCCTACGAGCAGTACTTC. It specifies CASRLQASSSYEQYF.

In its sample, this clone was seen a few times. This sequence joins TRBV19 and TRBJ1-2; D is unclear. Deletions cut 9 bases from V and 4 bases from J, with 24 bases between. The CDR3 is 16 amino acids. Per germline, CDR1 LNHDA and CDR2 SQIVND (reference sequence). CDR3 DNA sequence: TGTGCCAGCCAGAGCGCAGGAGGCCTACGGAGCTATGGCTACACCTTC. It specifies CASQSAGGLRSYGYTF.

The chain uses TRBV5-1 and TRBJ2-7; 9 bases match TRBD2. J gave up 2 bases and V 0 bases, and 3 bases lay outside the gene matches. This CDR3 contains 15 residues. Germline CDR1 is SGHRS and CDR2 is YFSETQ. The chain's CDR3 is CASSLGLADTYEQYF. For the CDR3, the DNA is TGCGCCAGCAGCTTGGGACTAGCGGACACCTACGAGCAGTACTTC. The variable domain in full, with the rest retrieved from reference TRBV5-1 and TRBJ2-7, is KAGVTQTPRYLIKTRGQQVTLSCSPISGHRSVSWYQQTPGQGLQFLFEYFSETQRNKGNFPGRFSGRQFSNSRSEMNVSTLELGDSALYLCASSLGLADTYEQYFGPGTRLTVT.

This chain joins TRBV5-4 and TRBJ1-6; 10 bases agree with TRBD1. The CDR3 is 18 residues long. Germline-derived CDR1 and CDR2 are SGHNT and YYREEE (reference sequence). V was clipped by 2 bases and J by 0 bases; unmatched bases: 5. The CDR3 region has the DNA TGTGCCAGCAGCTTAATGTGGACAGGGGGCTCCTATAATTCACCCCTCCACTTT. It specifies CASSLMWTGGSYNSPLHF.

The rearrangement joins TRBV5-4 to TRBJ2-7; 8 bases fit TRBD2. The trim removed 2 bases at V and 5 bases at J, leaving 6 bases unmatched. The CDR3 is 14 residues long. Germline V gene sequence: CDR1 SGHNT, CDR2 YYREEE (reference sequence). The CDR3 reads CASSFTSGGDEQYF. In DNA form, the CDR3 reads TGTGCCAGCAGCTTCACTAGCGGAGGGGACGAGCAGTACTTC.

The chain couples TRBV15 to TRBJ2-3; weak D call: TRBD1 (6 bases). Trimming took 6 bases from V and 0 from J, leaving 7 bases between them. In germline, CDR1 is LNHNV, CDR2 YYDKDF (reference sequence). This CDR3 contains 13 residues. For the CDR3, the DNA is TGTGCCACCAGTCAGGGGAGCACAGATACGCAGTATTTT. It translates to CATSQGSTDTQYF.

V usage is TRBV2 and J usage is TRBJ1-2, with D possibly matching TRBD1 (6 bases). V shed 10 bases and J shed 7 bases, with 25 bases lying between them. The CDR3 is made up of 15 amino acids. Looked up from germline, CDR1 is SNHLY and CDR2 is FYNNEI. The CDR3 sequence is CATRGEQGSRGGYTF. CDR3 coding DNA: TGTGCCACCCGAGGGGAACAGGGTTCACGGGGTGGCTACACCTTC.

The chain links TRBV7-8 to TRBJ2-7; 11 positions match TRBD1. CDR3 size: 15 residues. Germline V gives CDR1 SGHVS, CDR2 FQNEAQ. The J segment lost 5 bases and the V segment lost 6 bases, leaving 9 bases of the junction unmatched. CDR3 DNA sequence: TGTGCCAGCAGAACCGGGACAGGGGGGAGGAACGAGCAGTACTTC. It translates to CASRTGTGGRNEQYF.

The gene calls are TRBV9 and TRBJ1-2, with a possible D match to TRBD1 (6 bases). Germline V gene data show CDR1 as SGDLS and CDR2 as YYNGEE. Trimming left V 3 bases short and J 0 bases short, with 24 bases between. The CDR3 extends over 19 amino acids. The CDR3 is CASSGLLITGYNPNYGYTF. The CDR3 DNA sequence: TGTGCCAGCAGCGGCCTATTAATAACAGGGTACAACCCTAACTATGGCTACACCTTC.

The chain couples TRBV4-1 to TRBJ2-7; tentative D call: TRBD2 (7 bases). Per the germline V gene, CDR1 is MGHRA and CDR2 is YSYEKL. The CDR3 runs 16 residues. V lost 0 bases to trimming and J lost 4 bases, with 16 bases between them. The CDR3 DNA is TGCGCCAGCAGCCAAGATCGGGGCGGGGGCTATTACGAGCAGTACTTC. Translated: CASSQDRGGGYYEQYF.

The gene calls are TRBV5-1 and TRBJ1-2; D call uncertain. The CDR3 is 14 amino acids. Per germline, CDR1 SGHRS and CDR2 YFSETQ. Trimming pared 0 bases from V and 5 bases from J, leaving 11 bases between. CDR3 sequence: CASSLEAETYGYTF. In DNA, the CDR3 is TGCGCCAGCAGCTTGGAGGCGGAAACGTATGGCTACACCTTC. The variable domain in full, with the rest retrieved from reference TRBV5-1 and TRBJ1-2, is KAGVTQTPRYLIKTRGQQVTLSCSPISGHRSVSWYQQTPGQGLQFLFEYFSETQRNKGNFPGRFSGRQFSNSRSEMNVSTLELGDSALYLCASSLEAETYGYTFGSGTRLTVV.

This sequence joins TRBV6-5 and TRBJ2-2, with 11 bases identical to TRBD1. The V and J ends lost 5 bases and 7 bases, in that order; junction bases with no gene match: 6. CDR1 MNHEY and CDR2 SVGAGI come from the germline V gene. The CDR3 runs 15 residues. CDR3 bases: TGTGCCAGCAGTCGGCGGGACAGGGGGAACGGGGAGCTGTTTTTT. Encoded protein: CASSRRDRGNGELFF.

The chain uses TRBV29-1 and TRBJ2-1; perhaps TRBD2 as D (5 bases). The V end was cut by 4 bases, the J end by 8 bases, with 15 bases between. CDR1 is SQVTM and CDR2 is ANQGSEA in the germline V gene. This CDR3 region has 13 residues. The CDR3 coding sequence is TGCAGCGTTGGAGCGAAGCGGAGCGATGAGCAGTTCTTC. This translates into CSVGAKRSDEQFF.

This clone has a handful of counts. The V call is TRBV9, the J call TRBJ1-2; D ambiguous. V shed 4 bases and J shed 5 bases, with 12 bases lying between them. Germline CDR1 reads SGDLS; CDR2 reads YYNGEE. The CDR3 has 13 amino acids. The CDR3 is CASSLNEEYGYTF. The DNA for the CDR3 is TGTGCCAGCAGCCTAAATGAAGAGTATGGCTACACCTTC.

V is TRBV5-1 and J is TRBJ1-1, with 7 bases fitting TRBD1. Losses at the gene ends were 1 base for V and 2 bases for J; bases not matched to a gene: 5. Germline V lookup: CDR1 SGHRS, CDR2 YFSETQ. The CDR3 length is 15 residues. The CDR3 region is CASSLKGQVNTEAFF. DNA of the CDR3: TGCGCCAGCAGCTTGAAAGGACAGGTAAACACTGAAGCTTTCTTT.

This clone has more than one count but fewer than ten. This rearrangement joins TRBV6-1 to TRBJ1-2; the D is unclear. Per the germline V gene, CDR1 is MNHNS and CDR2 is SASEGT. The CDR3 sequence is 12 residues long. V gave up 4 bases and J gave up 7 bases, with 10 bases separating them. As DNA, the CDR3 is TGTGCCAGCAGTGGGTCGGGAGTTGGCTACACCTTC. Amino acid sequence: CASSGSGVGYTF.

This clone has a single count. The chain employs TRBV4-3 and TRBJ1-2; D remains ambiguous. Germline CDR1 and CDR2: LGHNA and YSLEER. The CDR3 loop spans 16 amino acids. Trimming removed 0 bases at V and 3 bases at J, with 14 bases between. CDR3 nucleotide sequence: TGCGCCAGCAGCCAAGAATTTTCGGGGTCATACTATGGCTACACCTTC. Translation: CASSQEFSGSYYGYTF.